Here is one TCR beta chain with its context. Its matching antigen is unknown. The PCR made use of 60 Vbeta and 13 Jbeta primers. Profiled with immunoSEQ multiplex PCR; TCRdb holds only in-frame clones, not every one. The sample yields approximately 100,000 clones, roughly 70% seen once. The CDR3 loop spans 14 amino acids. CDR1 and CDR2 (germline): LGHNT, FRNRAP. The V gene lost 8 bases and the J gene lost 5 bases, with 18 bases spanning the gap. The source of the sample is a study of cytomegalovirus exposure and HLA in healthy donors. Study-level findings and limits: The study flagged roughly 160 TCR beta chains as cytomegalovirus-associated.

This TCR was sampled from a woman between 45 and 60 years old in good health and CMV-seronegative. The source material was PBMCs. The rearrangement links TRBV12-5 to TRBJ2-5; maybe TRBD2 (6 bases). This CDR3 is CASTVGGLWETQYF. The CDR3 coding sequence is TGTGCTAGTACCGTGGGAGGTTTATGGGAGACCCAGTACTTC. The whole variable domain, remainder taken from reference TRBV12-5 and TRBJ2-5, is DARVTQTPRHKVTEMGQEVTMRCQPILGHNTVFWYRQTMMQGLELLAYFRNRAPLDDSGMPKDRFSAEMPDATLATLKIQPSEPRDSAVYFCASTVGGLWETQYFGPGTRLLVL.